Below are 18 T cell receptor beta chains sequenced from a single sample in a study of T cell repertoires in ileal Crohn's disease. Assay: immunoSEQ multiplex PCR; the TCRdb copy retains only in-frame clones and omits some. The table records roughly 3,500 clones, about 80% of them present only once. Sequencing input: ileal tissue. These receptors were taken from an adult with Crohn's disease.

The rearrangement uses TRBV5-1 and TRBJ1-1; TRBD1 might be the D (6 bases). Per the germline V gene, CDR1 is SGHRS and CDR2 is YFSETQ. The CDR3 runs 14 residues. V lost 5 bases and J 0 bases, leaving 11 bases between the germline ends. In DNA form, the CDR3 reads TGCGCCAGCAGAACAGGGCTCATGAACACTGAAGCTTTCTTT. Translated, it gives CASRTGLMNTEAFF.

J is TRBJ1-1 and V is TRBV27, with 7 bases that match TRBD1. The CDR3 covers 15 residues. CDR1 and CDR2 from the germline V gene are MNHEY and SMNVEV (reference sequence). J lost 0 bases, V lost 4 bases, and 5 bases had no gene match. Here the CDR3 reads CASSSGGQLNTEAFF. Written as DNA, the CDR3 is TGTGCCAGCAGTTCAGGGGGACAGTTGAACACTGAAGCTTTCTTT.

This clone was found once. The chain has TRBV28 and TRBJ2-7, with 9 bases fitting TRBD1. The junction had 6 bases not matched to a gene; V was cut back by 4 bases and J by 2 bases. This CDR3 region has 15 residues. Germline CDR1 MDHEN, CDR2 SYDVKM. In DNA, the CDR3 is TGTGCCAGCAGTTCTCCCGGGACAGGGCCCTACGAGCAGTACTTC. Translated, it gives CASSSPGTGPYEQYF.

This rearrangement joins TRBV19 to TRBJ1-1; D call uncertain. The germline CDR1 and CDR2 sequences are LNHDA and SQIVND (reference sequence). V was pared by 8 bases and J by 1 base, with 14 bases between. The CDR3 sequence is 14 residues long. The CDR3 DNA sequence: TGTGCCAGTTCCCACCTAATCCCGAACACTGAAGCTTTCTTT. This encodes CASSHLIPNTEAFF.

The rearrangement uses TRBV30 and TRBJ2-1; weak D call: TRBD1 (6 bases). Trimming stripped 4 bases from V and 0 bases from J, with 13 bases between. This CDR3 is 15 amino acids long. Germline loops: CDR1 GTSNPN, CDR2 SVGIG (reference sequence). The CDR3 nucleotides are TGTGCCTGGACCCCAGGGGCCCACTCCTACAATGAGCAGTTCTTC. Encoded protein: CAWTPGAHSYNEQFF.

V is TRBV7-8 and J is TRBJ1-1, with D uncertain. The V end lost 1 base, the J end lost 4 bases, and 13 bases lay between the germline ends. CDR3 size: 15 residues. Germline CDR1 reads SGHVS; CDR2 reads FQNEAQ. The CDR3 protein is CASSLVETESTEAFF. CDR3 in DNA: TGTGCCAGCAGCTTAGTTGAAACGGAGAGCACTGAAGCTTTCTTT.

This clone was counted a few times. The V gene is TRBV4-2, the J gene TRBJ2-1, with D maybe TRBD2 (5 bases). The germline V gene encodes CDR1 LGHNA and CDR2 YNFKEQ. V dropped 1 base and J dropped 3 bases, with 7 bases sitting between them. The CDR3 has 14 residues. CDR3: CASSQVEGYNEQFF. CDR3 coding DNA: TGTGCCAGCAGCCAAGTAGAGGGCTACAATGAGCAGTTCTTC.

V usage is TRBV27 and J usage is TRBJ2-1, with a weak D call TRBD2 (7 bases). Deletions cut 7 bases from V and 9 bases from J, with 16 bases between. This CDR3 is 13 amino acids long. Germline V gives CDR1 MNHEY, CDR2 SMNVEV (reference sequence). CDR3 amino acids: CASMWRGHGEQFF. Written as DNA, the CDR3 is TGTGCCAGCATGTGGCGGGGGCACGGTGAGCAGTTCTTC.

The rearrangement uses TRBV4-1 and TRBJ1-2; D remains ambiguous. Germline lookup yields CDR1 MGHRA and CDR2 YSYEKL. Trimming cost V 1 base and J 1 base, with 10 bases left between them. The CDR3 consists of 15 residues. In nucleotides, the CDR3 is TGCGCCAGCAGCCAAGTAACCGGGTTTAACTATGGCTACACCTTC. It specifies CASSQVTGFNYGYTF.

This clone appeared once. CDR3 region: CASSSARDREQETQYF. CDR3 sequence (DNA): TGTGCCAGCAGCTCAGCGCGGGACAGGGAACAAGAGACCCAGTACTTC. This chain uses TRBV7-4 with TRBJ2-5, with 9 bases identical to TRBD1. The CDR3 contains 16 residues. Germline V CDR1 and CDR2: SGHVT, SQSDAQ. V dropped 4 bases and J dropped 2; count of bases not matched to a gene: 8.

There are a few counts of this clone. V usage is TRBV15 and J usage is TRBJ2-1; 8 nucleotides line up with TRBD2. CDR3 length: 15 amino acids. In germline, CDR1 is LNHNV, CDR2 YYDKDF (reference sequence). After removal of 2 bases from V and 4 bases from J, the junction contained 4 bases not matched to a gene. The CDR3 DNA is TGTGCCACCAGCAGATTAGCGGGGACTTACAATGAGCAGTTCTTC. Translated: CATSRLAGTYNEQFF.

V usage is TRBV7-3 and J usage is TRBJ1-1; D not certain. V shed 2 bases and J shed 5 bases, with 12 bases lying between them. The CDR3 is 14 amino acids. CDR1 is SGHTA, CDR2 FQGTGA, per germline. CDR3 residues: CASSLVGGGTEAFF. The CDR3 DNA reads TGTGCCAGCAGCTTAGTCGGAGGAGGGACTGAAGCTTTCTTT.

The chain joins TRBV7-9 to TRBJ1-2; 8 nucleotides line up with TRBD1. CDR3 length: 19 amino acids. Unmatched junction bases numbered 16, after V lost 2 bases and J lost 2 bases. Germline CDR1 SEHNR, CDR2 FQNEAQ (reference sequence). The CDR3 region is CASSLLAPGQAPFNYGYTF. CDR3 sequence (DNA): TGTGCCAGCAGCTTACTAGCCCCGGGACAGGCACCTTTCAACTATGGCTACACCTTC.

The chain is built from TRBV7-9 and TRBJ2-4, with TRBD1 identical over 9 bases. With V trimmed by 5 bases and J by 0 bases, 5 bases remained unmatched. Germline lookup yields CDR1 SEHNR and CDR2 FQNEAQ (reference sequence). The CDR3 runs to 16 residues. The CDR3 spells CASSPTGGSAKNIQYF. The DNA for the CDR3 is TGTGCCAGCAGCCCAACAGGGGGCTCAGCCAAAAACATTCAGTACTTC.

In this sample, this clone turned up once. The chain uses TRBV28 and TRBJ1-2, with a weak D call TRBD1 (6 bases). The V and J ends lost 4 bases and 6 bases respectively, with 12 bases between them. This CDR3 has 13 amino acids. Germline CDR1 MDHEN, CDR2 SYDVKM. The CDR3 DNA follows: TGTGCCAGCAGTTCAGGCAGGGGTCATGGCTACACCTTC. Translated, it gives CASSSGRGHGYTF.

The chain is built from TRBV6-5 and TRBJ2-1; 11 bases align to TRBD1. J was trimmed by 6 bases and V by 2 bases; bases with no gene match: 3. The CDR3 has 15 amino acids. Germline V gives CDR1 MNHEY, CDR2 SVGAGI. CDR3 bases: TGTGCCAGCAGTTACGGAGGGACAGGGGGCAATGAGCAGTTCTTC. It is translated as CASSYGGTGGNEQFF.

The chain is built from TRBV5-4 and TRBJ1-2, with a possible D match to TRBD1 (5 bases). In germline, CDR1 is SGHNT, CDR2 YYREEE (reference sequence). This CDR3 region has 14 residues. Trimming took 1 base from V and 3 from J, leaving 10 bases between them. The CDR3 sequence: CASSLWGRDYGYTF. In DNA form, the CDR3 reads TGTGCCAGCAGCTTGTGGGGCCGCGACTATGGCTACACCTTC.

The rearrangement links TRBV5-1 to TRBJ2-7; D possibly corresponds to TRBD1 (5 bases). Germline assignment: CDR1 SGHRS and CDR2 YFSETQ. Trimming shortened V by 0 bases and J by 3 bases, and 16 bases separated the two germline ends. This CDR3 is 16 amino acids long. The CDR3 sequence: CASSLAGPPGFYEQYF. In DNA form, the CDR3 reads TGCGCCAGCAGCTTGGCTGGCCCTCCAGGGTTCTACGAGCAGTACTTC.